There are many counts of the clone carrying this T cell receptor (beta chain). The antigen remains unidentified. Making the bulk TCR libraries relied on previously described methods and listed TCR primers. TCRdb reprocessed the PCR reads via MiXCR and lists one record per CDR3 protein. The table records more than 250,000 distinct CDR3 sequences, over 20% of them present only once. The sample is drawn from a study of molecular identifiers for immune sequencing clone quantification. Study-level background: The replicate experiment used RNA from about 21,000 or 97,000 naive CD8 cells. This RNA was split into five aliquots, and four of them were sequenced. Notes on the study in general: Whereas naive cells kept under 1% of molecules in clones above 20 RNA copies, such clones held over 99% in effectors. Highly expanded clone sizes could be underestimated by identical TCR molecules sharing a barcode.

Per the germline V gene, CDR1 is SGHTA and CDR2 is FQGNSA. V lost 7 bases to trimming and J lost 7 bases, with 10 bases between them. CDR3 length: 11 amino acids. Material for sequencing was naive CD8+ T cells from blood, with Jurkat cell RNA spiked in. Subset denoted: FACS-sorted CD8+CD4-CCR7+CD45RA+ naive T cells. This TCR derives from a human donor in good health. Some libraries in this study had Jurkat cell RNA spiked in. This chain uses TRBV7-2 with TRBJ1-1, with D uncertain. CDR3: CASTASGEAFF. The DNA of the CDR3 is TGTGCCAGCACCGCATCAGGTGAAGCTTTCTTT.